This T cell receptor (beta chain) was identified during a study of neurological immune-mediated disorders. This clonotype occurred many times. Its antigen is currently unknown. Findings of the study overall: No expanded-clone CDR3 amino acid sequence recurred across subjects, suggesting private TCR-beta repertoires.

TCRdb re-called the 5' RACE reads through MiXCR, storing one row per CDR3 protein. The sample contains roughly 80,000 distinct CDR3 sequences, around a tenth of which appear only once. The germline gives CDR1 DFQATT, CDR2 SNEGSKA (reference sequence). The V gene lost 6 bases and the J gene lost 1 base, with 9 bases spanning the gap. This CDR3 is built from 13 residues. The material sequenced was PBMCs. The TCR sequence derives from a man aged 35 to 55 in good health. V and J are TRBV20-1 and TRBJ2-2, with a weak D call TRBD2 (5 bases). The DNA for the CDR3 is TGCAGTGCCATCCGGGGGAACACCGGGGAGCTGTTTTTT. Its translation: CSAIRGNTGELFF.